The rows below give T cell receptor beta chains drawn from one sample of a study of cytomegalovirus exposure and HLA in healthy donors. The repertoire was sequenced with immunoSEQ multiplex PCR; TCRdb's copy has only in-frame clones and lacks some. The sample contains about 94,000 clones, approximately 77% of which appear only once. The sample consisted of PBMCs. The source is a human donor in good health. Both conserved end residues are part of each CDR3. The order of the fields is D gene, clone size, J gene, V gene, CDR3 DNA, CDR3 protein. The D gene is left open where the match is weak. Some rows mark clone size as missing; the rest say once, few, many or name a class of expanded clone.

>TRBD2|once|TRBJ2-2|TRBV19
TGTGCCAGTAGAGGACTAGCGGGTTTCACCGGGGAGCTGTTTTTT
CASRGLAGFTGELFF
>TRBD2|-|TRBJ2-1|TRBV7-3
TGTGCCAGCAGCTTAAGCGGGACTAGCGGGAGGGCCAGGGTCTTC
CASSLSGTSGRARVF
>-|-|TRBJ2-7|TRBV4-2
TGTGCCAGCAGCCAAGTATTAGGGAGGTTGGAGGACGAGCAGTACTTC
CASSQVLGRLEDEQYF
>-|-|TRBJ2-4|TRBV9
TGTGCCAGCAGCAGGGACACAGGGAACATTCAGTACTTC
CASSRDTGNIQYF
>TRBD2|few|TRBJ2-7|TRBV18
TGTGCCAGCTCACCGGGGAGGGGTAGCGACGAGCAGTACTTC
CASSPGRGSDEQYF
>-|-|TRBJ1-2|TRBV6-6
TGTGCCAGCAGTTACTCGCAGGCCTTTGGCTACACCTTC
CASSYSQAFGYTF
>-|-|TRBJ2-7|TRBV16
TGTGCCAGCAGCGACAGCTCCGGTCGGTCCTACGAGCAGTACTTC
CASSDSSGRSYEQYF
>TRBD1|few|TRBJ1-4|TRBV10-3
TGTGCCATCAACAGGGGGTTTAATGAAAAACTGTTTTTT
CAINRGFNEKLFF
>-|-|TRBJ1-4|TRBV5-5
TGTGCCAGCAGCACAGGGAGCATTAATGAAAAACTGTTTTTT
CASSTGSINEKLFF
>TRBD1|-|TRBJ2-7|TRBV10-3
TGTGCCACCCGACAGGGACCCTACGAGCAGTACTTC
CATRQGPYEQYF
>TRBD2|-|TRBJ2-2|TRBV9
TGTGCCAGCAGCGTAGGGCTAGCGGGGGCCGCGAACACCGGGGAGCTGTTTTTT
CASSVGLAGAANTGELFF
>TRBD1|few|TRBJ1-1|TRBV10-3
TGTGCCATCAGCGACCGACAGGGGGCCACTGAAGCTTTCTTT
CAISDRQGATEAFF
>TRBD1|-|TRBJ1-4|TRBV19
TGTGCCAGTAGTGGCACAGGACAGGGGGTAAATGAAAAACTGTTTTTT
CASSGTGQGVNEKLFF
>TRBD1|-|TRBJ1-1|TRBV28
TGTGCCAGCAGTCAGGGGGGTAGGAACACTGAAGCTTTCTTT
CASSQGGRNTEAFF
>-|-|TRBJ1-1|TRBV6-5
TGTGCCAGCAGTTACAAGAAAACAGTGAACACTGAAGCTTTCTTT
CASSYKKTVNTEAFF
>-|-|TRBJ2-2|TRBV19
TGTGCCAGTAAGCGGGCCGGGGAGCTGTTTTTT
CASKRAGELFF
>-|-|TRBJ2-5|TRBV9
TGTGCCAGCAGCGTAGCGGCAGGGGGGATAGAGACCCAGTACTTC
CASSVAAGGIETQYF
>-|-|TRBJ2-2|TRBV7-9
TGTGCCAGCAGCTTAGGTGGCTCATTGAACACCGGGGAGCTGTTTTTT
CASSLGGSLNTGELFF
>TRBD1|-|TRBJ1-2|TRBV6-1
TGTGCCAGCAGTGAAACAGGGGTCTATGGCTACACCTTC
CASSETGVYGYTF
>-|-|TRBJ2-5|TRBV5-1
TGCGCCAGCAGCCGAACAGGGACGGGGATTGAGACCCAGTACTTC
CASSRTGTGIETQYF
>TRBD2|-|TRBJ2-3|TRBV27
TGTGCCAGCAGTTTGGCACTAGCGGGGTCAGATACGCAGTATTTT
CASSLALAGSDTQYF
>-|few|TRBJ1-2|TRBV5-4
TGTGCCAGCAGCTTGAAGTTGACGGCGGGGGTTAATGGCTACACCTTC
CASSLKLTAGVNGYTF
>-|-|TRBJ1-4|TRBV15
TGTGCCACCAGCCGCGGGGATGATGAAAAACTGTTTTTT
CATSRGDDEKLFF
>TRBD2|-|TRBJ2-1|TRBV28
TGTGCCAGCAGTCCCAGCGGGGGCGGCCGAAAGCAGTTCTTC
CASSPSGGGRKQFF
>-|-|TRBJ1-5|TRBV10-3
TGTGCCTCCGACCAGGGGATTAATCAGCCCCAGCATTTT
CASDQGINQPQHF
>-|-|TRBJ2-6|TRBV2
TGTGCCAGCAGTTCCAATGGCGGGGAATCTGGTGCCAACGTCCTGACTTTC
CASSSNGGESGANVLTF
>-|-|TRBJ1-5|TRBV30
TGTGCCTGGGGGCCGCCAGCCCTCAATCAGCCCCAGCATTTT
CAWGPPALNQPQHF
>TRBD1|-|TRBJ1-1|TRBV27
TGTGCCAGCAGTGACAGGGGAACTGAAGCTTTCTTT
CASSDRGTEAFF
>TRBD1|-|TRBJ2-6|TRBV5-1
TGCGCCAGCAGCCACCGGGGGACAGGGTCCTCTGGGGCCAACGTCCTGACTTTC
CASSHRGTGSSGANVLTF
>-|-|TRBJ2-1|TRBV28
TGTGCCAGCAGACTCAGGGATTTAGCAGACAATGAGCAGTTCTTC
CASRLRDLADNEQFF
>TRBD1|few|TRBJ2-7|TRBV11-2
TGTGCCAGCAGCAGGACAGGGGGCTACGAGCAGTACTTC
CASSRTGGYEQYF
>-|few|TRBJ2-5|TRBV5-6
TGTGCCAGCAGCTTAGTCCTGCGGGGCGCGGGAGAGACCCAGTACTTC
CASSLVLRGAGETQYF
>TRBD2|once|TRBJ2-1|TRBV15
TGTGCCACCTCCCGGGAGGTCCACAATGAGCAGTTCTTC
CATSREVHNEQFF
>-|-|TRBJ1-1|TRBV5-1
TGCGCCAGCAGCTTTTCAGGGGCGAACACTGAAGCTTTCTTT
CASSFSGANTEAFF
>-|-|TRBJ2-6|TRBV6-1
TGTGCCAGCATATCGCGGGGTACCGGGGCCAACGTCCTGACTTTC
CASISRGTGANVLTF
>-|-|TRBJ1-5|TRBV15
TGTGCCACCAGCAGAGGTAGAGTGGGGGGGAGCAATCAGCCCCAGCATTTT
CATSRGRVGGSNQPQHF
>-|-|TRBJ1-1|TRBV7-9
TGTGCCAGCAGCTTAACTGACCTAAAGCGTAACACTGAAGCTTTCTTT
CASSLTDLKRNTEAFF
>TRBD1|once|TRBJ2-7|TRBV6-5
TGTGCCAGCAGTCAAGGACAGGGAGCCTACGAGCAGTACTTC
CASSQGQGAYEQYF
>-|few|TRBJ1-1|TRBV4-3
TGCGCCAGCAGCCAAGATGCGAGCACTGAAGCTTTCTTT
CASSQDASTEAFF
>-|-|TRBJ1-3|TRBV15
TGTGCCACCAGCAGAGACGGGGGGACCGGAAACACCATATATTTT
CATSRDGGTGNTIYF
>TRBD1|-|TRBJ1-3|TRBV7-9
TGTGCCAGCAGCTGGACAGGATCTGGAAACACCATATATTTT
CASSWTGSGNTIYF
>-|-|TRBJ1-2|TRBV5-4
TGTGCCAGCAGCTCGGACAGTGGCTTCTATGGCTACACCTTC
CASSSDSGFYGYTF
>-|-|TRBJ2-2|TRBV5-6
TGTGCCAGCAGCTGGATGGGTCAGGGGGGCACCGGGGAGCTGTTTTTT
CASSWMGQGGTGELFF
>TRBD2|-|TRBJ2-3|TRBV10-3
TGTGCCATCAAAGCGGGAGTGGGGTATGGCACAGATACGCAGTATTTT
CAIKAGVGYGTDTQYF
>TRBD2|-|TRBJ2-7|TRBV5-4
TGTGCCAGCAGCAAAACTAGCGGTTCTTACGAGCAGTACTTC
CASSKTSGSYEQYF
>-|-|TRBJ2-7|TRBV7-9
TGTGCCAGCAGCCCGGGTTCCACCTACGAGCAGTACTTC
CASSPGSTYEQYF
>TRBD2|-|TRBJ2-3|TRBV5-6
TGTGCCAGCAGCTTGAGCGGGAAGGGCACAGATACGCAGTATTTT
CASSLSGKGTDTQYF
>TRBD1|-|TRBJ1-2|TRBV5-1
TGCGCCAGCAGCCCTAGGGACAGTGGCTACACCTTC
CASSPRDSGYTF
>-|-|TRBJ2-7|TRBV6-5
TGTGCCAGCAGTTACCTTCGGGGTGAGCAGTACTTC
CASSYLRGEQYF